This is a list of T cell receptor beta chains from one sample in a study of T-cell reconstitution after alpha-beta-depleted transplantation in children. TCRdb reprocessed the PCR reads via MiXCR and lists one record per CDR3 protein. The data hold 150,000 to 250,000 distinct CDR3 sequences, with about 14% observed a single time. Here the sequenced sample was PBMCs from the stem cell graft donor, taken from the stem cell graft. These receptors all stem from a human donor who donated a stem cell graft to a child with acute lymphoblastic leukemia. Both conserved end residues are part of each CDR3. D genes are given only for firm matches. Rows may omit the clone size; those that give it use once, few, many or a size class.

many,TRBD2,TRBJ2-1,TRBV5-1,TGCGCCAGCAGGAATGGGACTAGCGCCTACAATGAGCAGTTCTTC,CASRNGTSAYNEQFF
few,.,TRBJ1-2,TRBV19,TGTGCCAGTAGGGGCCTGGCGGACTATGGCTACACCTTC,CASRGLADYGYTF
.,TRBD2,TRBJ2-5,TRBV10-3,TGTGCCATCAGTGAGTCCGGCGGGAGGGAAGAGACCCAGTACTTC,CAISESGGREETQYF
many,.,TRBJ2-1,TRBV14,TGTGCCAGCAGCCACTTGCGGGCCTATTACAATGAGCAGTTCTTC,CASSHLRAYYNEQFF
few,.,TRBJ2-1,TRBV7-9,TGTGCCAGCAGCTTATACCGGGGGTCTACCTACAATGAGCAGTTCTTC,CASSLYRGSTYNEQFF
many,.,TRBJ1-2,TRBV7-2,TGTGCCAGCAGCTTAAATTATCTTGGGGGAACCGGCTACACCTTC,CASSLNYLGGTGYTF
.,.,TRBJ1-3,TRBV5-1,TGCGCCAGCAGCCGGATAGGTGGCTCTGGAAACACCATATATTTT,CASSRIGGSGNTIYF
few,.,TRBJ2-6,TRBV11-2,TGTGCCAGCGGGGCCCCCTCTGGGGCCAACGTCCTGACTTTC,CASGAPSGANVLTF
many,.,TRBJ1-2,TRBV5-1,TGCGCCAGCAGCTTGAGCCAGGTTGATGGCTACACCTTC,CASSLSQVDGYTF
.,.,TRBJ2-1,TRBV2,TGTGCCAGCAGTGACGAGGGGGTAGGCTTTGGGAATGAGCAGTTCTTC,CASSDEGVGFGNEQFF
many,.,TRBJ2-7,TRBV3-1,TGTGCCAGCAGCCAAGATTCCTCTTACAGCTCCTACGAGCAGTACTTC,CASSQDSSYSSYEQYF
few,.,TRBJ2-1,TRBV5-8,TGTGCCAGCAGCTTCTCCCGGGGGAAAAGCAATGAGCAGTTCTTC,CASSFSRGKSNEQFF
once,.,TRBJ2-7,TRBV5-1,TGCGCCAGCAGCTTGGGGCACTACTACGAGCAGTACTTC,CASSLGHYYEQYF
many,TRBD1,TRBJ2-5,TRBV7-9,TGTGCCAGCAGCTTTAGGGTCCGGGACAGGGTAAAGGAGACCCAGTACTTC,CASSFRVRDRVKETQYF
many,.,TRBJ2-7,TRBV20-1,TGCAGTGCTAGACCTAAACTCTACGAGCAGTACTTC,CSARPKLYEQYF
many,.,TRBJ1-4,TRBV6-5,TGTGCCAGCGGTTTAACTCACCGCGAAAAACTGTTTTTT,CASGLTHREKLFF
.,.,TRBJ2-7,TRBV4-2,TGTGCCAGCAGCCATCCCCCCCGGGGAGGTAATCCCATCTCCCCCTCCTACGAGCAGTACTTC,CASSHPPRGGNPISPSYEQYF
few,.,TRBJ2-3,TRBV7-8,TGTGCCAGCAGCGTTGGTAGAGGGGGGGATACGCAGTATTTT,CASSVGRGGDTQYF
many,.,TRBJ1-5,TRBV5-1,TGCGCCAGCAGCGAGGAGGGACACCCGGGACAGCCCCAGCATTTT,CASSEEGHPGQPQHF
.,TRBD2,TRBJ2-2,TRBV11-2,TGTGCCAGCAGCTTAGGACCTCTTGGGACTAGCGGGAGGGGTATAGCCGGGGAGCTGTTTTTT,CASSLGPLGTSGRGIAGELFF
few,TRBD2,TRBJ2-5,TRBV5-1,TGCGCCAGCGCCATAATAGCGGGAGAAGGCGAGACCCAGTACTTC,CASAIIAGEGETQYF
many,.,TRBJ1-1,TRBV27,TGTGCCAGCAGTTTGTTTGGAGCGGGACGGGACACTGAAGCTTTCTTT,CASSLFGAGRDTEAFF
few,.,TRBJ2-1,TRBV19,TGTGCCAGTAGGAAGTTTACCAATGAGCAGTTCTTC,CASRKFTNEQFF
many,TRBD2,TRBJ2-7,TRBV5-1,TGCGCCAGCAGGCCTTGGGACACTAGCGGGGTTTCCTACGAGCAGTACTTC,CASRPWDTSGVSYEQYF
many,.,TRBJ2-3,TRBV6-5,TGTGCCAGCAGAGGGGTAACAGGGATTAGCACAGATACGCAGTATTTT,CASRGVTGISTDTQYF
.,.,TRBJ2-7,TRBV5-5,TGTGCCAGCAGCTTGGTGACCCCAGCCTACGAGCAGTACTTC,CASSLVTPAYEQYF
many,TRBD1,TRBJ2-2,TRBV29-1,TGCAGCGCCCTGAGACAGGGGTCTCCCGGGGAGCTGTTTTTT,CSALRQGSPGELFF
many,.,TRBJ2-1,TRBV7-2,TGTGCCAGCAGCTTAGTAAGCGCGACCCAGAATGAGCAGTTCTTC,CASSLVSATQNEQFF
many,TRBD1,TRBJ2-7,TRBV5-1,TGCGCCAGCAGCTCCAGGACAGGGAATACCTACGAGCAGTACTTC,CASSSRTGNTYEQYF
many,.,TRBJ2-3,TRBV24-1,TGTGCCACCAGTGATTCCCAGGTGGAGGTCACAGATACGCAGTATTTT,CATSDSQVEVTDTQYF
many,.,TRBJ2-5,TRBV20-1,TGCAGTGCTACTTCCAGCATGGAGACCCAGTACTTC,CSATSSMETQYF
many,.,TRBJ2-2,TRBV20-1,TGCAGTGCTAGGGGAAACACCGGGGAGCTGTTTTTT,CSARGNTGELFF
many,TRBD2,TRBJ2-3,TRBV12-3/TRBV12-4,TGTGCCAGCAGCCTCGGGACTAGCGGGAAAGATACGCAGTATTTT,CASSLGTSGKDTQYF
many,TRBD2,TRBJ2-1,TRBV29-1,TGCAGCTACGCGGGAGCTCCCTCCTACAATGAGCAGTTCTTC,CSYAGAPSYNEQFF
few,.,TRBJ2-1,TRBV2,TGTGCCAGCACCCCACGAACGGCAGGGCCATCCTACAATGAGCAGTTCTTC,CASTPRTAGPSYNEQFF
many,.,TRBJ2-1,TRBV7-6,TGTGCCAGCAGCTTAGGAAACAATGAGCAGTTCTTC,CASSLGNNEQFF
few,TRBD1,TRBJ1-5,TRBV4-2,TGTGCCAGCAGCCCCGGACAGGGCGTCTTTGGCAATCAGCCCCAGCATTTT,CASSPGQGVFGNQPQHF
many,.,TRBJ2-1,TRBV12-3/TRBV12-4,TGTGCCAGCAACTTATACAATGAGCAGTTCTTC,CASNLYNEQFF
many,.,TRBJ1-5,TRBV29-1,TGCAGCGTTTCCAACGGGGCTCAGCCCCAGCATTTT,CSVSNGAQPQHF
many,.,TRBJ1-6,TRBV5-5,TGTGCCAGCAGCCTACCCAATTCACCCCTCCACTTT,CASSLPNSPLHF
many,.,TRBJ1-2,TRBV7-2,TGTGCCAGCAGCCGCATCTCCTCCTATGGCTACACCTTC,CASSRISSYGYTF
many,.,TRBJ1-6,TRBV5-1,TGCGCCAGCAGCGATAGCACGAATTCACCCCTCCACTTT,CASSDSTNSPLHF
few,TRBD1,TRBJ1-1,TRBV12-3/TRBV12-4,TGTGCCAGCAGTTTAGATCCGAGGACAGGGGGCTGGTACACTGAAGCTTTCTTT,CASSLDPRTGGWYTEAFF
few,TRBD2,TRBJ2-7,TRBV7-2,TGTGCCAGCAGCTTAGCGGCTAGCGGGAGCTATGAAGAGCAGTACTTC,CASSLAASGSYEEQYF
many,TRBD1,TRBJ1-4,TRBV12-3/TRBV12-4,TGTGCCAGCAGTTTGAGTGTCGGCGACAGGGGACGAAAACTGTTTTTT,CASSLSVGDRGRKLFF
many,.,TRBJ1-5,TRBV5-6,TGTGCCAGCAGCTTGTTTCAGGGTGGTAGCAATCAGCCCCAGCATTTT,CASSLFQGGSNQPQHF
many,.,TRBJ1-4,TRBV5-1,TGCGCCAGCAGCTTGGAGGGGGATCAACTGTTTTTT,CASSLEGDQLFF
many,.,TRBJ1-1,TRBV12-3/TRBV12-4,TGTGCCAGCAGGGAAAGCAGGATAATCACTGAAGCTTTCTTT,CASRESRIITEAFF
few,.,TRBJ2-6,TRBV19,TGTGCCAGTAGTTACGGAGCCTCTGGGGCCAACGTCCTGACTTTC,CASSYGASGANVLTF
many,TRBD2,TRBJ2-3,TRBV20-1,TGCAGTGCTGAGGGACTAGCGGGAGTAGGCCCAGATACGCAGTATTTT,CSAEGLAGVGPDTQYF
many,TRBD2,TRBJ2-1,TRBV12-3/TRBV12-4,TGTGCCAGCACCAATAACCGGAGACTAGCGGGAGTAAGTGAGCAGTTCTTC,CASTNNRRLAGVSEQFF
.,TRBD2,TRBJ2-2,TRBV6-2/TRBV6-3,TGTGCCAGCAGACTAGCGGGAGGCACCGGGGAGCTGTTTTTT,CASRLAGGTGELFF
many,.,TRBJ2-1,TRBV5-5,TGTGCCAGCAGCCCAGACTACAGCTCCTACAATGAGCAGTTCTTC,CASSPDYSSYNEQFF
.,TRBD2,TRBJ2-5,TRBV6-1,TGTGCCAGCACCTCAATCGGACTAGCGGGACGAGAGACCCAGTACTTC,CASTSIGLAGRETQYF
few,.,TRBJ1-1,TRBV5-1,TGCGCCAGCAGCTCCCGCCCAGGGGTGAACACTGAAGCTTTCTTT,CASSSRPGVNTEAFF
.,.,TRBJ2-3,TRBV12-3/TRBV12-4,TGTGCCAGCAGTTCCGACGGGTCTAGCACAGATACGCAGTATTTT,CASSSDGSSTDTQYF
many,TRBD1,TRBJ2-1,TRBV5-6,TGTGCCAGCAGCTTGGAAATCATTACCCGGGACAGAGGGGTCCATGAGCAGTTCTTC,CASSLEIITRDRGVHEQFF